This section outlines one T cell receptor (beta chain) sequence together with its context. Clones were sequenced by immunoSEQ multiplex PCR, and TCRdb holds only the in-frame ones, with some missing. The sample shows about 54,000 clones, about 90% of them seen only once. Per germline, CDR1 SGHTA and CDR2 FQGNSA. V shed 4 bases and J shed 5 bases, with 9 bases lying between them. There are 12 residues in the CDR3. The source of the sample is a study of T cell changes during pregnancy in multiple sclerosis. The specimen comprised peripheral blood, sampled after pregnancy. The chain recombines TRBV7-2 with TRBJ2-7, with D perhaps TRBD2 (5 bases). The origin of this receptor is a female donor in good health, enrolled as a control in a pregnancy study. CDR3 nucleotides: TGTGCCAGCAGCTACACCGGGAACGAGCAGTACTTC. Translated, it gives CASSYTGNEQYF.